A selection of T cell receptor beta chains follows, all from one sample in a study of cytomegalovirus exposure and HLA in healthy donors. Profiled with immunoSEQ multiplex PCR; TCRdb holds only in-frame clones, not every one. The table shows under 150,000 clones, with approximately 8.9% occurring only once. The specimen sequenced was PBMCs. The receptors stem from a woman in her thirties or forties in good health and CMV-seropositive. Both conserved end residues are part of each CDR3. Fields, in order: D gene, J gene, V gene, clone size, CDR3 protein, CDR3 DNA. The D gene is left open where the match is weak. Clone size is not always given. Where it is, it says once, few, many or a class for expanded clones.

D gene: NA; J gene: TRBJ1-3; V gene: TRBV5-1; clone size: NA; CDR3 protein: CASSLISGSGNTIYF; CDR3 DNA: TGCGCCAGCAGCTTGATTTCCGGGTCTGGAAACACCATATATTTT
D gene: TRBD1; J gene: TRBJ1-2; V gene: TRBV6-9; clone size: few; CDR3 protein: CASSNGTVGKKGYTF; CDR3 DNA: TGTGCCAGCAGTAACGGGACAGTGGGTAAAAAGGGCTACACCTTC
D gene: NA; J gene: TRBJ1-3; V gene: TRBV7-9; clone size: NA; CDR3 protein: CAIGQFLSGNTIYF; CDR3 DNA: TGTGCGATCGGACAGTTCCTCTCTGGAAACACCATATATTTT
D gene: TRBD2; J gene: TRBJ2-7; V gene: TRBV7-9; clone size: few; CDR3 protein: CASSLGLAGGLYEQYF; CDR3 DNA: TGTGCCAGCAGCTTAGGACTAGCGGGGGGGCTGTACGAGCAGTACTTC
D gene: TRBD1; J gene: TRBJ2-5; V gene: TRBV5-6; clone size: few; CDR3 protein: CASSRPGQGEETQYF; CDR3 DNA: TGTGCCAGCAGCAGACCGGGACAGGGGGAAGAGACCCAGTACTTC
D gene: TRBD1; J gene: TRBJ1-2; V gene: TRBV4-2; clone size: few; CDR3 protein: CASSQGQGESYGYTF; CDR3 DNA: TGTGCCAGCAGCCAGGGACAGGGAGAATCTTATGGCTACACCTTC
D gene: TRBD2; J gene: TRBJ2-5; V gene: TRBV5-5; clone size: NA; CDR3 protein: CASSLGGGQETQYF; CDR3 DNA: TGTGCCAGCAGCTTGGGGGGGGGCCAAGAGACCCAGTACTTC
D gene: NA; J gene: TRBJ2-1; V gene: TRBV6-1; clone size: NA; CDR3 protein: CASSVLWAPNNEQFF; CDR3 DNA: TGTGCCAGCAGTGTCCTCTGGGCCCCAAACAATGAGCAGTTCTTC
D gene: NA; J gene: TRBJ2-7; V gene: TRBV29-1; clone size: NA; CDR3 protein: CSVEKGGPYEQYF; CDR3 DNA: TGCAGCGTTGAAAAGGGGGGGCCCTACGAGCAGTACTTC
D gene: TRBD2; J gene: TRBJ2-3; V gene: TRBV5-1; clone size: NA; CDR3 protein: CASSLDSGGWTDTQYF; CDR3 DNA: TGCGCCAGCAGCCTAGATTCGGGGGGGTGGACAGATACGCAGTATTTT
D gene: NA; J gene: TRBJ1-5; V gene: TRBV19; clone size: NA; CDR3 protein: CASSMIKLLANQPQHF; CDR3 DNA: TGTGCCAGTAGTATGATAAAACTCCTAGCAAATCAGCCCCAGCATTTT
D gene: TRBD1; J gene: TRBJ1-4; V gene: TRBV2; clone size: NA; CDR3 protein: CASSDRGREEKLFF; CDR3 DNA: TGTGCCAGCAGTGACAGGGGGCGAGAAGAAAAACTGTTTTTT
D gene: TRBD1; J gene: TRBJ2-7; V gene: TRBV10-3; clone size: NA; CDR3 protein: CAISGPIQGAVEQYF; CDR3 DNA: TGTGCCATCAGTGGTCCTATTCAGGGGGCTGTCGAGCAGTACTTC
D gene: TRBD2; J gene: TRBJ2-2; V gene: TRBV5-1; clone size: NA; CDR3 protein: CASSSLSGGNTGELFF; CDR3 DNA: TGCGCCAGCAGCTCCTTAAGCGGGGGGAACACCGGGGAGCTGTTTTTT
D gene: TRBD1; J gene: TRBJ2-7; V gene: TRBV5-6; clone size: few; CDR3 protein: CASSLKRQGTYEQYF; CDR3 DNA: TGTGCCAGCAGCTTGAAGAGACAGGGAACCTACGAGCAGTACTTC
D gene: NA; J gene: TRBJ2-7; V gene: TRBV18; clone size: NA; CDR3 protein: CASSPRGAPYEQYF; CDR3 DNA: TGTGCCAGCTCACCTAGGGGTGCCCCCTACGAGCAGTACTTC
D gene: NA; J gene: TRBJ1-5; V gene: TRBV19; clone size: few; CDR3 protein: CASSVTGNSNQPQHF; CDR3 DNA: TGTGCCAGTAGTGTCACGGGAAATAGCAATCAGCCCCAGCATTTT
D gene: TRBD2; J gene: TRBJ2-3; V gene: TRBV29-1; clone size: NA; CDR3 protein: CSVALAGGNTQYF; CDR3 DNA: TGCAGCGTTGCCCTAGCGGGGGGGAATACGCAGTATTTT
D gene: NA; J gene: TRBJ1-1; V gene: TRBV19; clone size: few; CDR3 protein: CASSIGLRGTEAFF; CDR3 DNA: TGTGCCAGTAGTATAGGTCTTAGGGGCACTGAAGCTTTCTTT
D gene: TRBD1; J gene: TRBJ1-1; V gene: TRBV5-1; clone size: NA; CDR3 protein: CASSSNRDRGLSDTEAFF; CDR3 DNA: TGCGCCAGCAGTTCAAACCGCGACAGGGGGCTATCCGACACTGAAGCTTTCTTT
D gene: NA; J gene: TRBJ2-3; V gene: TRBV5-1; clone size: few; CDR3 protein: CASSLAASRADTQYF; CDR3 DNA: TGCGCCAGCAGCTTGGCGGCTTCCCGGGCAGATACGCAGTATTTT
D gene: TRBD1; J gene: TRBJ1-1; V gene: TRBV7-9; clone size: few; CDR3 protein: CASSSRYARGSELGVAFF; CDR3 DNA: TGTGCCAGCAGCTCCCGATACGCCAGGGGGTCCGAGCTGGGCGTGGCTTTCTTT
D gene: NA; J gene: TRBJ1-5; V gene: TRBV6-5; clone size: few; CDR3 protein: CASSHMANQPQHF; CDR3 DNA: TGTGCCAGCAGCCACATGGCCAATCAGCCCCAGCATTTT
D gene: TRBD1; J gene: TRBJ2-7; V gene: TRBV7-3; clone size: few; CDR3 protein: CASSLAEDRGTYEQYF; CDR3 DNA: TGTGCCAGCAGCTTAGCGGAGGACAGGGGGACGTATGAGCAGTACTTC
D gene: TRBD1; J gene: TRBJ1-5; V gene: TRBV9; clone size: NA; CDR3 protein: CASSVGGGLNQPQHF; CDR3 DNA: TGTGCCAGCAGCGTAGGAGGGGGCCTTAATCAGCCCCAGCATTTT
D gene: NA; J gene: TRBJ2-7; V gene: TRBV5-5; clone size: medium-sized; CDR3 protein: CASSRVDSYEQYF; CDR3 DNA: TGTGCCAGCAGCCGCGTTGACAGCTACGAGCAGTACTTC
D gene: NA; J gene: TRBJ2-2; V gene: TRBV7-9; clone size: few; CDR3 protein: CASSLGRYTGELFF; CDR3 DNA: TGTGCCAGCAGCTTAGGGAGGTACACCGGGGAGCTGTTTTTT
D gene: NA; J gene: TRBJ1-3; V gene: TRBV25-1; clone size: few; CDR3 protein: CASSEQGNGNTIYF; CDR3 DNA: TGTGCCAGCAGTGAACAGGGGAATGGAAACACCATATATTTT
D gene: TRBD1; J gene: TRBJ2-1; V gene: TRBV5-4; clone size: NA; CDR3 protein: CASSLEQGANEQFF; CDR3 DNA: TGTGCCAGCAGCTTGGAACAGGGGGCTAATGAGCAGTTCTTC
D gene: NA; J gene: TRBJ1-1; V gene: TRBV11-1; clone size: NA; CDR3 protein: CASSWGPNTEAFF; CDR3 DNA: TGTGCCAGCAGCTGGGGGCCGAACACTGAAGCTTTCTTT
D gene: TRBD2; J gene: TRBJ2-1; V gene: TRBV5-1; clone size: NA; CDR3 protein: CASSLGTSPYNEQFF; CDR3 DNA: TGCGCCAGCAGCTTAGGGACTAGCCCCTACAATGAGCAGTTCTTC
D gene: TRBD1; J gene: TRBJ1-2; V gene: TRBV2; clone size: NA; CDR3 protein: CASRGGRTYGYTF; CDR3 DNA: TGTGCCAGCAGAGGGGGCAGGACCTATGGCTACACCTTC
D gene: TRBD1; J gene: TRBJ1-4; V gene: TRBV6-1; clone size: few; CDR3 protein: CASSEPGGGEKLFF; CDR3 DNA: TGTGCCAGCAGTGAGCCAGGGGGCGGTGAAAAACTGTTTTTT
D gene: TRBD1; J gene: TRBJ1-5; V gene: TRBV19; clone size: NA; CDR3 protein: CASSMTGGQPQHF; CDR3 DNA: TGTGCCAGTAGTATGACAGGGGGACAGCCCCAGCATTTT
D gene: NA; J gene: TRBJ2-7; V gene: TRBV9; clone size: NA; CDR3 protein: CASSSRTAGSPPVF; CDR3 DNA: TGTGCCAGCAGCTCTCGAACCGCGGGCTCCCCGCCGGTTTTC
D gene: TRBD2; J gene: TRBJ2-7; V gene: TRBV7-6; clone size: few; CDR3 protein: CASSPPESLSGGEQYF; CDR3 DNA: TGTGCCAGCAGCCCCCCCGAAAGTTTGAGCGGGGGGGAGCAGTACTTC
D gene: NA; J gene: TRBJ2-7; V gene: TRBV6-5; clone size: NA; CDR3 protein: CASRTTGFGRYEQYF; CDR3 DNA: TGTGCCAGCAGGACTACAGGGTTTGGCCGCTACGAGCAGTACTTC
D gene: NA; J gene: TRBJ2-3; V gene: TRBV27; clone size: NA; CDR3 protein: CASSLWTTTGDTQYF; CDR3 DNA: TGTGCCAGCAGTTTATGGACTACAACTGGGGATACGCAGTATTTT
D gene: TRBD1; J gene: TRBJ2-6; V gene: TRBV19; clone size: NA; CDR3 protein: CASSEGAGGANVLTF; CDR3 DNA: TGTGCCAGTAGTGAGGGGGCAGGGGGGGCCAACGTCCTGACTTTC
D gene: TRBD1; J gene: TRBJ1-5; V gene: TRBV4-3; clone size: NA; CDR3 protein: CASRRSQGDQPQHF; CDR3 DNA: TGCGCCAGCAGACGATCACAGGGGGATCAGCCCCAGCATTTT
D gene: TRBD1; J gene: TRBJ2-3; V gene: TRBV5-1; clone size: NA; CDR3 protein: CASSLGSTGADTQYF; CDR3 DNA: TGCGCCAGCAGCTTGGGTTCCACAGGGGCAGATACGCAGTATTTT
D gene: TRBD2; J gene: TRBJ2-3; V gene: TRBV7-3; clone size: NA; CDR3 protein: CASSLNSGGADTQYF; CDR3 DNA: TGTGCCAGCAGCTTAAATAGCGGGGGCGCAGATACGCAGTATTTT
D gene: TRBD1; J gene: TRBJ1-3; V gene: TRBV2; clone size: NA; CDR3 protein: CASSFTRQGAGNTIYF; CDR3 DNA: TGTGCCAGCAGTTTTACGAGACAGGGGGCAGGAAACACCATATATTTT
D gene: NA; J gene: TRBJ2-5; V gene: TRBV7-6; clone size: few; CDR3 protein: CASSSDSRAGQYF; CDR3 DNA: TGTGCCAGCAGCTCGGACAGCCGGGCCGGCCAGTACTTC
D gene: NA; J gene: TRBJ2-1; V gene: TRBV10-3; clone size: NA; CDR3 protein: CATQGLEQFF; CDR3 DNA: TGTGCCACCCAGGGGCTCGAGCAGTTCTTC
D gene: TRBD1; J gene: TRBJ1-1; V gene: TRBV5-1; clone size: NA; CDR3 protein: CASSLGGNRGLAEAFF; CDR3 DNA: TGCGCCAGCAGCTTGGGTGGTAACAGGGGGCTGGCTGAAGCTTTCTTT
D gene: TRBD1; J gene: TRBJ1-2; V gene: TRBV19; clone size: few; CDR3 protein: CASSVAGTGNYGYTF; CDR3 DNA: TGTGCCAGTAGTGTAGCCGGGACAGGTAACTATGGCTACACCTTC
D gene: NA; J gene: TRBJ1-2; V gene: TRBV7-8; clone size: NA; CDR3 protein: CASTPQGDHYGYTF; CDR3 DNA: TGTGCCAGCACCCCTCAGGGTGACCACTATGGCTACACCTTC
D gene: TRBD1; J gene: TRBJ1-5; V gene: TRBV19; clone size: many; CDR3 protein: CASSLQGALRGNQPQHF; CDR3 DNA: TGTGCCAGTAGTCTTCAGGGGGCCCTAAGAGGCAATCAGCCCCAGCATTTT
D gene: NA; J gene: TRBJ1-2; V gene: TRBV19; clone size: NA; CDR3 protein: CASSEGHYGYTF; CDR3 DNA: TGTGCCAGTAGTGAGGGCCACTATGGCTACACCTTC
D gene: TRBD1; J gene: TRBJ2-5; V gene: TRBV5-1; clone size: NA; CDR3 protein: CASSEGTAGETQYF; CDR3 DNA: TGCGCCAGCAGCGAGGGGACAGCCGGCGAGACCCAGTACTTC
D gene: NA; J gene: TRBJ2-1; V gene: TRBV5-1; clone size: NA; CDR3 protein: CASSWAIDYNEQFF; CDR3 DNA: TGCGCCAGCAGCTGGGCGATAGACTACAATGAGCAGTTCTTC
D gene: NA; J gene: TRBJ2-2; V gene: TRBV10-2; clone size: few; CDR3 protein: CASSERGRNTGELFF; CDR3 DNA: TGCGCCAGCAGTGAGCGTGGGCGGAACACCGGGGAGCTGTTTTTT